This entry lists 10 T cell receptor beta chains sequenced from one sample in a study of beta chain features in type 1 diabetes. Every isolated RNA sample was fully reverse transcribed, so sequencing captured expressed TCRB transcripts. The method was immunoSEQ multiplex PCR; TCRdb's version includes in-frame clones alone and lacks a portion of them. The sample includes some 220,000 clones, roughly 10% of them seen just once. The sequencing input was central memory CD4+ T cells from blood. The receptors were sampled from a man in his late teens or twenties in good health.

The chain uses TRBV7-9 and TRBJ2-7, with TRBD2 matching 8 bases. With V trimmed by 5 bases and J by 1 base, 4 bases remained unmatched. This CDR3 has 14 residues. Germline values: CDR1 SEHNR, CDR2 FQNEAQ (reference sequence). As DNA, the CDR3 is TGTGCCAGCAGCACTGCGGGGGGATCCTACGAGCAGTACTTC. Protein sequence: CASSTAGGSYEQYF.

The chain combines TRBV7-2 with TRBJ2-5; no clear D. Between the trimmed V and J ends, which lost 2 bases and 5 bases, there was a span of 12 bases. The CDR3 runs to 14 residues. In germline, CDR1 is SGHTA, CDR2 FQGNSA. The CDR3 region is CASSLRSDAETQYF. CDR3 nucleotide sequence: TGTGCCAGCAGCTTAAGGTCGGACGCGGAGACCCAGTACTTC. The full variable domain, with the rest looked up from reference TRBV7-2 and TRBJ2-5, is GAGVSQSPSNKVTEKGKDVELRCDPISGHTALYWYRQSLGQGLEFLIYFQGNSAPDKSGLPSDRFSAERTGGSVSTLTIQRTQQEDSAVYLCASSLRSDAETQYFGPGTRLLVL.

Of note for this clone: In the same sample, other DNA sequences code for this CDR3. This sequence joins TRBV6-6 and TRBJ2-3, with D uncertain. CDR1 MNHNY and CDR2 SVGAGI come from the germline V gene (reference sequence). This CDR3 contains 11 residues. Trimming took 5 bases from V and 6 from J, leaving 6 bases between them. The CDR3, as DNA: TGTGCCAGCAGTACTCGGGATACGCAGTATTTT. Its protein is CASSTRDTQYF.

This clone was seen only a few times. This chain links TRBV7-2 with TRBJ2-3; D remains unclear. V was pared by 11 bases and J by 1 base, with 10 bases between. The CDR3 runs to 12 residues. Germline CDR1 and CDR2: SGHTA and FQGNSA. The CDR3 here is CAVSTGTDTQYF. The CDR3 region has the DNA TGTGCCGTAAGCACGGGCACAGATACGCAGTATTTT. The entire variable domain, with the rest obtained from reference TRBV7-2 and TRBJ2-3, is as follows: GAGVSQSPSNKVTEKGKDVELRCDPISGHTALYWYRQSLGQGLEFLIYFQGNSAPDKSGLPSDRFSAERTGGSVSTLTIQRTQQEDSAVYLCAVSTGTDTQYFGPGTRLTVL.

This clone turned up a few times. This rearrangement joins TRBV11-3 to TRBJ2-3; no reliable D call. The V and J ends lost 4 bases and 2 bases respectively, with 10 bases between them. The V gene's germline CDR1 is SGHNT and CDR2 YENEEA. The CDR3 is made up of 14 amino acids. The DNA of the CDR3 is TGTGCCAGCAGCTCCGGGCCCTACACAGATACGCAGTATTTT. It translates to CASSSGPYTDTQYF. Full variable domain (outside the CDR3, taken from reference TRBV11-3 and TRBJ2-3): EAGVVQSPRYKIIEKKQPVAFWCNPISGHNTLYWYLQNLGQGPELLIRYENEEAVDDSQLPKDRFSAERLKGVDSTLKIQPAELGDSAVYLCASSSGPYTDTQYFGPGTRLTVL.

This clone was picked up a small number of times. The chain couples TRBV7-2 to TRBJ2-5, with 9 bases aligning to TRBD1. In germline, CDR1 is SGHTA, CDR2 FQGNSA. The length of the CDR3 is 13 residues. Trimming at V came to 5 bases and at J to 5 bases, leaving 3 bases not matched to a gene. CDR3 residues: CASSTDRGETQYF. The DNA for the CDR3 is TGTGCCAGCAGCACGGACAGGGGTGAGACCCAGTACTTC. Full variable domain (remainder filled in from reference TRBV7-2 and TRBJ2-5): GAGVSQSPSNKVTEKGKDVELRCDPISGHTALYWYRQSLGQGLEFLIYFQGNSAPDKSGLPSDRFSAERTGGSVSTLTIQRTQQEDSAVYLCASSTDRGETQYFGPGTRLLVL.

The V gene is TRBV18, the J gene TRBJ2-7; unclear D gene. CDR1 and CDR2 (germline): KGHSH, LQKENI. The CDR3 is 12 residues long. V dropped 2 bases and J dropped 5 bases, with 7 bases sitting between them. Written as DNA, the CDR3 is TGTGCCAGCTCACCATCCCGAGACGAGCAGTACTTC. Translating it yields CASSPSRDEQYF. Full variable domain (missing parts from reference TRBV18 and TRBJ2-7): NAGVMQNPRHLVRRRGQEARLRCSPMKGHSHVYWYRQLPEEGLKFMVYLQKENIIDESGMPKERFSAEFPKEGPSILRIQQVVRGDSAAYFCASSPSRDEQYFGPGTRLTVT.

The chain uses TRBV10-3 and TRBJ1-1, with D possibly TRBD1 on 5 matching bases. The CDR3 length is 16 residues. Germline loops: CDR1 ENHRY, CDR2 SYGVKD. With 4 bases removed from V and 4 bases from J, the gap between germline ends came to 19 bases. The CDR3 nucleotides read TGTGCCATCAGTGTGGGGCTGCAGGCCTCCGGCACTGAAGCTTTCTTT. Residues: CAISVGLQASGTEAFF.

This chain uses TRBV7-2 with TRBJ1-1; D unresolved. Looked up from germline, CDR1 is SGHTA and CDR2 is FQGNSA. The CDR3 is made up of 11 amino acids. V lost 5 bases and J 7 bases, leaving 8 bases between the germline ends. The CDR3 spells CASSLSSEAFF. CDR3 bases: TGTGCCAGCAGCCTTAGTAGTGAAGCTTTCTTT.

This clone has only a few counts. The genes are TRBV5-4 and TRBJ2-7; TRBD2 matches at 12 bases. The V gene end was trimmed by 6 bases and the J gene end by 7 bases; junction bases not matched to a gene: 8. The CDR3 is 14 residues long. Germline CDR1 SGHNT, CDR2 YYREEE (reference sequence). The DNA for the CDR3 is TGTGCCAGCAACCCAGGACTAGCGGGACAAGAGCAGTACTTC. Translated: CASNPGLAGQEQYF. The entire variable domain, with the rest obtained from reference TRBV5-4 and TRBJ2-7, is as follows: ETGVTQSPTHLIKTRGQQVTLRCSSQSGHNTVSWYQQALGQGPQFIFQYYREEENGRGNFPPRFSGLQFPNYSSELNVNALELDDSALYLCASNPGLAGQEQYFGPGTRLTVT.